This T cell receptor (beta chain) stems from a study of blood T cell repertoires in COVID-19. The overall study: Donors in the United States, Italy and Spain gave samples during acute or convalescent COVID-19. Sources were T cells, B-cell-depleted T cells, or PBMCs; the material itself was cDNA or gDNA.

Authors' analysis steps: Amplification of reference gene primers provided the estimated nucleated cell counts. The assay was immunoSEQ multiplex PCR, and TCRdb's table has in-frame clones only and misses some. The V and J calls and the clone size are those of that table, but D and trimming were determined from the DNA. The profile shows approximately 160,000 clones, around 87% of them singletons. The CDR3 runs to 15 residues. In germline, CDR1 is SGHTA, CDR2 FQGNSA. V dropped 5 bases and J dropped 4; count of bases not matched to a gene: 8. Patients of the Seattle cohort, enrolled during active infection, were followed longitudinally.

The chain carries TRBV7-2 and TRBJ2-3; TRBD1 matches 8 bases. The receptor was isolated from a man between 60 and 70 years old with COVID-19, enrolled during active disease. Sequenced: peripheral blood. CDR3 DNA sequence: TGTGCCAGCAGCCAGCAGGGGGCGCAGTCAGATACGCAGTATTTT. Encoded protein: CASSQQGAQSDTQYF.